These T cell receptor beta chains were read from a single sample in a study of blood T cell repertoires in COVID-19. Method: immunoSEQ multiplex PCR; TCRdb's copy keeps in-frame clones and lacks some. The table lists about 220,000 clones, around 83% of them singletons, with about 8.9% in the top ten. The sample was peripheral blood. Receptors originate from a woman in her 50s with acute or convalescent COVID-19. CDR3s include the opening cysteine and the closing phenylalanine or tryptophan. The D gene is left open where the match is weak. For some rows the clone size is stated as once, few or many, or as a class when expanded; others skip it.

>TRBV28|TRBJ1-2|NA|NA
CASSLPPGYGYTF
TGTGCCAGCAGTTTACCCCCCGGGTACGGCTACACCTTC
>TRBV2|TRBJ2-3|NA|NA
CASSEALRGDTQYF
TGTGCCAGCAGTGAAGCGCTTCGAGGAGATACGCAGTATTTT
>TRBV6-5|TRBJ1-4|NA|NA
CASSPGHTNEKLFF
TGTGCCAGCAGCCCGGGACACACAAATGAAAAACTGTTTTTT
>TRBV12-5|TRBJ2-2|many|TRBD2
CASGSGGDTGELFF
TGTGCTAGTGGTTCGGGGGGAGACACCGGGGAGCTGTTTTTT
>TRBV5-6|TRBJ2-1|NA|NA
CASSSSSEQFF
TGTGCCAGCAGCTCGTCTAGTGAGCAGTTCTTC
>TRBV14|TRBJ2-7|NA|NA
CASSQGPRQEPYEQYF
TGTGCCAGCAGCCAAGGGCCCCGACAGGAACCCTACGAGCAGTACTTC
>TRBV19|TRBJ2-7|NA|TRBD1
CASRTTGGRNEQYF
TGTGCCAGTAGAACGACAGGGGGCCGGAACGAGCAGTACTTC
>TRBV28|TRBJ2-1|few|TRBD2
CASSGREKQFF
TGTGCCAGCAGTGGGCGGGAGAAGCAGTTCTTC
>TRBV6-5|TRBJ2-1|NA|TRBD2
CASSPRLALPEQFF
TGTGCCAGCAGTCCCCGACTAGCCTTACCCGAGCAGTTCTTC
>TRBV6-5|TRBJ2-1|NA|NA
CASTLGDGGRSEQFF
TGTGCCAGCACCCTAGGGGACGGGGGGCGGTCTGAGCAGTTCTTC
>TRBV6-5|TRBJ2-5|NA|TRBD2
CASSYGGDLGETQYF
TGTGCCAGCAGTTACGGGGGGGACTTAGGGGAGACCCAGTACTTC
>TRBV28|TRBJ2-7|NA|TRBD1
CASSLGTGGYEQYF
TGTGCCAGCAGTTTGGGGACAGGGGGCTACGAGCAGTACTTC
>TRBV28|TRBJ2-1|NA|TRBD2
CASSLREGYNEQFF
TGTGCCAGCAGTTTACGGGAGGGATACAATGAGCAGTTCTTC
>TRBV30|TRBJ1-3|NA|NA
CAWTLGNTIYF
TGTGCCTGGACACTAGGAAACACCATATATTTT
>TRBV6-5|TRBJ2-7|few|TRBD1
CASSYSGTGGSYEQYF
TGTGCCAGCAGTTACTCCGGGACAGGGGGCTCCTACGAGCAGTACTTC
>TRBV6-5|TRBJ2-1|NA|NA
CASSRNGDNEQFF
TGTGCCAGCAGTAGGAACGGGGACAATGAGCAGTTCTTC
>TRBV5-4|TRBJ2-7|NA|NA
CASSLGEYEQYF
TGTGCCAGCAGCTTGGGAGAATACGAGCAGTACTTC
>TRBV19|TRBJ2-1|NA|NA
CASSPKTAQQFF
TGTGCCAGTAGTCCCAAGACAGCTCAGCAGTTCTTC
>TRBV5-6|TRBJ2-1|NA|NA
CASSLGQTFPEQFF
TGTGCCAGCAGCTTGGGACAGACCTTTCCTGAGCAGTTCTTC
>TRBV6-5|TRBJ2-2|NA|TRBD2
CASSYAGVGTGELFF
TGTGCCAGCAGTTACGCGGGAGTGGGAACCGGGGAGCTGTTTTTT
>TRBV5-1|TRBJ2-3|NA|NA
CASSLFGVERNTDTQYF
TGCGCCAGCAGCTTGTTCGGGGTTGAGAGAAACACAGATACGCAGTATTTT
>TRBV5-4|TRBJ1-4|once|NA
CASSTGGAANEKLFF
TGTGCCAGCAGTACGGGGGGGGCAGCTAATGAAAAACTGTTTTTT
>TRBV5-1|TRBJ2-2|NA|NA
CASSLEGGSNTGELFF
TGCGCCAGCAGCTTGGAGGGAGGATCCAACACCGGGGAGCTGTTTTTT
>TRBV2|TRBJ2-2|few|TRBD2
CASSDIGGMSTGELFF
TGTGCCAGCAGCGACATCGGGGGGATGAGTACCGGGGAGCTGTTTTTT
>TRBV6-6|TRBJ1-3|NA|TRBD1
CASSRGAWNTIYF
TGTGCCAGCTCCAGGGGGGCTTGGAACACCATATATTTT
>TRBV19|TRBJ2-5|few|NA
CASTRRGNAQETQYF
TGTGCCAGTACCAGGAGAGGGAACGCCCAAGAGACCCAGTACTTC
>TRBV5-6|TRBJ2-1|NA|TRBD2
CASSLLAGGLYNEQFF
TGTGCCAGCAGCTTGCTCGCGGGAGGGTTATACAATGAGCAGTTCTTC
>TRBV29-1|TRBJ2-4|NA|TRBD1
CSVDGDRDTNIQYF
TGCAGCGTTGATGGGGACAGGGACACTAACATTCAGTACTTC
>TRBV3-1/TRBV3-2|TRBJ2-7|NA|TRBD1
CASSPGTGPYEQYF
TGTGCCAGCAGCCCTGGGACAGGGCCCTACGAGCAGTACTTC
>TRBV9|TRBJ1-2|NA|NA
CASSVRGRIDYGYTF
TGTGCCAGCAGCGTGCGAGGGAGGATAGACTATGGCTACACCTTC
>TRBV19|TRBJ1-3|few|NA
CASRTSSGNTIYF
TGTGCCAGTAGGACTTCCTCTGGAAACACCATATATTTT
>TRBV7-2|TRBJ1-1|NA|NA
CASSLAHTGGEAFF
TGTGCCAGCAGCTTAGCGCATACAGGCGGTGAAGCTTTCTTT
>TRBV5-1|TRBJ2-4|few|NA
CASSLDGQLQYF
TGCGCCAGCAGCTTGGATGGACAACTTCAGTACTTC
>TRBV2|TRBJ2-7|NA|NA
CASGLLPSAGDEQYF
TGTGCCAGCGGACTGTTACCTTCGGCCGGGGACGAGCAGTACTTC
>TRBV6-6|TRBJ1-2|NA|NA
CASQYKNYGYTF
TGTGCCAGCCAGTATAAAAACTATGGCTACACCTTC
>TRBV19|TRBJ1-2|NA|TRBD1
CASRPPTGRNYGYTF
TGTGCCAGCCGACCTCCGACAGGGCGGAACTATGGCTACACCTTC
>TRBV28|TRBJ1-2|NA|NA
CASSSSRGGRHYGYTF
TGTGCCAGCAGTTCCTCGCGAGGCGGAAGACACTATGGCTACACCTTC
>TRBV7-2|TRBJ2-4|NA|NA
CASSSPPLSQAKNIQYF
TGTGCCAGCAGCTCCCCCCCCTTGTCCCAGGCCAAAAACATTCAGTACTTC
>TRBV9|TRBJ2-3|NA|TRBD1
CASSVGGTGGSDTQYF
TGTGCCAGCAGCGTTGGGGGGACAGGGGGCTCAGATACGCAGTATTTT
>TRBV6-4|TRBJ1-2|few|NA
CASRTSNRVNGYTF
TGTGCCAGCAGAACCTCCAACAGGGTTAATGGCTACACCTTC